This TCR beta chain was identified during a study of identical twins. General observations from the study: One should note that invariant MAIT and iNKT cells could partly confound zero-insertion analyses.

This CDR3 is 11 amino acids long. Germline V gene lookup returns CDR1 KGHSH and CDR2 LQKENI. V shed 5 bases and J shed 10 bases, with 12 bases lying between them. TCRdb itself ran the 5' RACE reads through MiXCR, one entry per CDR3 protein. This sample carries under 800,000 distinct CDR3 sequences, about 20% of them seen once, and the ten largest clones take around 4.4%. This clonotype turned up a few times. Its antigen is unknown. This same sample was also part of a study on T cells expressing NK-cell markers. From that second work: HCMV seropositivity characterized seven of the eight sequenced donors, and seronegativity one. HCMV specificity was not established for the expanded NKG2C+ T cell clones.

The sequencing input was PBMCs. The chain links TRBV18 to TRBJ2-7; D remains ambiguous. The sequence was obtained from a woman under 30 in good health. This CDR3 is CASSSPGPQYF. In DNA form, the CDR3 reads TGTGCCAGCTCATCCCCGGGTCCTCAGTACTTC.